This record covers a single T cell receptor beta chain. The sample belongs to a study of blood T cell repertoires in COVID-19. The repertoire was sequenced with immunoSEQ multiplex PCR; TCRdb's copy has only in-frame clones and lacks some. The data hold roughly 250,000 clones, with around 82% observed a single time. Trimming took 2 bases from V and 0 from J, leaving 22 bases between them. The CDR3 consists of 19 residues. The source is a woman aged 80 or over with active or convalescent COVID-19. Input material: peripheral blood. The chain recombines TRBV23-1 with TRBJ1-1, with D tentatively TRBD1 (6 bases). TRBV23-1 belongs to the ORF category, with a function that is uncertain. The chain's CDR3 is CASSQSGGLGWAMNTEAFF. CDR3 nucleotides: TGCGCCAGCAGTCAAAGCGGGGGGCTAGGATGGGCGATGAACACTGAAGCTTTCTTT.